The entry below gives a single T cell receptor beta chain sequence along with its context. Its antigen is not identified. Donors included only healthy HIV-negative adults lacking recent acute infections or vaccinations. CD4+ cell separation produced CD45RA+ naive and CD45RA-negative memory subsets. This CDR3 spans 15 amino acids. The germline V gene has CDR1 SGHNT and CDR2 YENEEA. V shed 7 bases and J shed 1 base, with 17 bases lying between them. This sample stems from a study of shared clonotypes between healthy human individuals. Researchers divided each subset's genomic DNA evenly across several immunoSEQ plates. Using immunoSEQ multiplex PCR, the repertoire was profiled, and TCRdb retains in-frame clones only, with some absent. The sample shows roughly 2.6 million clones, around nine tenths of them seen only once. Findings and limits, study-wide: Generation probability values for non-shared clonotypes were lower than those for clonotypes shared by all four donors.

The chain couples TRBV11-3 to TRBJ2-7; D assignment may be TRBD1 or TRBD2 (6 bases each). This TCR was recovered from a young man in good health. The sequencing sample was made of naive CD4+ T cells sorted from blood. Subset: CD45RA+ positively selected. CDR3 nucleotide sequence: TGTGCCAGCACCCTGTGGGGGGCAGGGTCCTACGAGCAGTACTTC. Protein sequence: CASTLWGAGSYEQYF.